Listed below are T cell receptor beta chains from one sample, sequenced in a study of post-analysis software for immune sequencing data. Each CDR3 protein is one row after TCRdb ran MiXCR on the PCR reads. The sample consists of approximately 460,000 distinct CDR3 sequences, roughly 45% of them appearing once. The sequenced material came from blood. The receptors were sampled from a girl aged 10-17 years with multiple sclerosis. The CDR3 runs from the conserved cysteine through the conserved F or W. D genes are given only for firm matches. Expanded clones get a size class; other rows say once, few or many, or leave the size out.

d_gene	abundance	v_gene	j_gene	CDR3aa	CDR3nt
TRBD1	few	TRBV5-1	TRBJ2-7	CASSLAPVGTGSSYEQYF	TGCGCCAGCAGCTTGGCCCCCGTTGGGACAGGGTCATCCTACGAGCAGTACTTC
TRBD1	few	TRBV20-1	TRBJ2-7	CSAHGQAYEQYF	TGCAGTGCTCACGGACAGGCCTACGAGCAGTACTTC
TRBD2	NA	TRBV5-1	TRBJ2-5	CASSYPPAGTQETQYF	TGCGCCAGCAGCTACCCTCCAGCGGGAACTCAAGAGACCCAGTACTTC
TRBD1	NA	TRBV7-2	TRBJ2-5	CASSQPGQGAYFQETQYF	TGTGCCAGCAGTCAACCGGGACAGGGGGCCTATTTTCAAGAGACCCAGTACTTC
TRBD2	NA	TRBV14	TRBJ2-1	CASSQESSGRAITYNEQFF	TGTGCCAGCAGCCAAGAGTCTAGCGGGAGGGCCATAACCTACAATGAGCAGTTCTTC
TRBD1	NA	TRBV29-1	TRBJ2-5	CSERTGDRETQYF	TGCAGCGAGCGGACAGGGGATAGGGAGACCCAGTACTTC
TRBD2	once	TRBV20-1	TRBJ2-7	CSARAELSGLAGSSYEQYF	TGCAGTGCTAGAGCTGAGTTGTCGGGACTAGCGGGTTCCTCCTACGAGCAGTACTTC
TRBD1	few	TRBV24-1	TRBJ1-2	CATSEPGQGRGYTF	TGTGCCACCAGTGAACCGGGACAGGGACGAGGCTACACCTTC
NA	NA	TRBV15	TRBJ2-3	CATSRVTDLDNTQYF	TGTGCCACCAGCAGAGTGACAGACCTAGATAATACGCAGTATTTT
TRBD2	NA	TRBV4-1	TRBJ2-5	CASSQGFAGGSQETQYF	TGCGCCAGCAGCCAAGGGTTCGCGGGAGGGAGTCAAGAGACCCAGTACTTC
NA	NA	TRBV7-2	TRBJ2-7	CASSLRDNSYEQYF	TGTGCCAGCAGCTTAAGGGACAACTCCTACGAGCAGTACTTC
NA	NA	TRBV12-3/TRBV12-4	TRBJ2-7	CASSIHSREQYF	TGTGCCAGCAGTATACACAGTCGGGAGCAGTACTTC
NA	NA	TRBV12-3/TRBV12-4	TRBJ2-3	CASFSKGPYTDTQYF	TGTGCCAGCTTCTCTAAAGGACCGTACACAGATACGCAGTATTTT
NA	NA	TRBV20-1	TRBJ2-3	CSAAPGLPADTQYF	TGCAGTGCTGCCCCCGGACTGCCCGCAGATACGCAGTATTTT
TRBD1	NA	TRBV7-9	TRBJ2-7	CASTQGEKEQYF	TGTGCCAGCACCCAGGGGGAGAAGGAGCAGTACTTC
NA	once	TRBV27	TRBJ1-5	CANSPLGNQPQHF	TGTGCCAACAGCCCTCTGGGTAATCAGCCCCAGCATTTT
TRBD2	few	TRBV9	TRBJ2-1	CASSALAVGIYNEQFF	TGTGCCAGCAGCGCCCTAGCGGTCGGAATCTACAATGAGCAGTTCTTC
NA	NA	TRBV13	TRBJ2-5	CASKTGLEKTQYF	TGTGCCAGCAAGACGGGCTTGGAGAAGACCCAGTACTTC
NA	NA	TRBV12-3/TRBV12-4	TRBJ1-3	CASSLRSGNTIYF	TGTGCCAGCAGTTTGCGCTCTGGAAACACCATATATTTT
TRBD2	few	TRBV5-1	TRBJ2-3	CASSSSTSGRTDTQYF	TGCGCCAGCAGCTCATCGACTAGCGGGAGAACAGATACGCAGTATTTT
NA	NA	TRBV4-1	TRBJ2-3	CASSQATEGTQYF	TGCGCCAGCAGCCAAGCAACAGAGGGTACGCAGTATTTT
NA	few	TRBV29-1	TRBJ2-1	CSVDLAGRFF	TGCAGCGTTGATTTGGCAGGGCGGTTCTTC
TRBD2	once	TRBV28	TRBJ2-1	CASSQPGLAGHEQFF	TGTGCCAGCAGTCAGCCGGGACTAGCGGGACATGAGCAGTTCTTC
TRBD2	NA	TRBV2	TRBJ2-1	CASREGLAGTEQFF	TGTGCCAGCAGGGAGGGACTAGCGGGCACTGAGCAGTTCTTC
NA	few	TRBV9	TRBJ2-7	CASSVNLEDEQYF	TGTGCCAGCAGCGTAAATCTTGAGGACGAGCAGTACTTC
TRBD1	NA	TRBV7-9	TRBJ2-1	CASSRPRTGGINNEQFF	TGTGCCAGCAGTCGTCCGCGAACAGGGGGTATCAACAATGAGCAGTTCTTC
TRBD1	NA	TRBV20-1	TRBJ1-5	CSARQGPNQPQHF	TGCAGTGCTCGACAGGGGCCCAATCAGCCCCAGCATTTT
TRBD2	NA	TRBV7-9	TRBJ2-1	CASSLVVRLAGRGEQFF	TGTGCCAGCAGCTTAGTTGTACGACTAGCGGGACGGGGTGAGCAGTTCTTC
NA	few	TRBV5-1	TRBJ2-3	CASSLDEVFFADTQYF	TGCGCCAGCAGCTTGGACGAAGTCTTCTTCGCAGATACGCAGTATTTT
TRBD2	NA	TRBV2	TRBJ2-7	CASVPSGSYHEQYF	TGTGCCAGTGTACCTAGCGGGAGTTACCACGAGCAGTACTTC
TRBD2	NA	TRBV9	TRBJ2-1	CASSVGSSGGIYNEQFF	TGTGCCAGCAGCGTAGGATCTAGCGGAGGGATCTACAATGAGCAGTTCTTC
TRBD1	NA	TRBV29-1	TRBJ2-1	CSTRTGANEQFF	TGCAGCACCCGGACAGGGGCAAATGAGCAGTTCTTC
TRBD2	NA	TRBV7-8	TRBJ2-7	CASSPRTSGSPYYEQYF	TGTGCCAGCAGCCCCCGGACTAGCGGGAGCCCTTACTACGAGCAGTACTTC
NA	NA	TRBV20-1	TRBJ2-7	CSAKEGLNEQYF	TGCAGTGCTAAAGAGGGGCTCAACGAGCAGTACTTC
NA	NA	TRBV4-2	TRBJ2-7	CASSQDRGSEQYF	TGTGCCAGCAGCCAAGACAGGGGATCCGAGCAGTACTTC
NA	NA	TRBV5-1	TRBJ2-1	CASSLKRGDYHEQFF	TGCGCCAGCAGCTTGAAAAGGGGGGACTACCATGAGCAGTTCTTC
NA	NA	TRBV10-3	TRBJ1-2	CAISDRGDGYTF	TGTGCCATCAGTGACAGGGGTGATGGCTACACCTTC
NA	NA	TRBV28	TRBJ2-7	CASSLTSGDSYEQYF	TGTGCCAGCAGTTTAACTTCGGGGGACTCCTACGAGCAGTACTTC
NA	NA	TRBV20-1	TRBJ2-3	CSARTPQGPTDTQYF	TGCAGTGCTAGGACCCCCCAGGGGCCCACAGATACGCAGTATTTT
NA	few	TRBV5-5	TRBJ1-5	CASSFRLGNQPQHF	TGTGCCAGCAGCTTCAGGTTGGGCAATCAGCCCCAGCATTTT
NA	NA	TRBV28	TRBJ2-3	CASSLDKGTDTQYF	TGTGCCAGCAGTTTGGACAAGGGCACAGATACGCAGTATTTT
TRBD2	NA	TRBV20-1	TRBJ2-2	CSARDLAGVPGELFF	TGCAGTGCTAGAGACCTAGCGGGAGTGCCCGGGGAGCTGTTTTTT
NA	NA	TRBV4-1	TRBJ1-4	CASSQERAAGDELFF	TGCGCCAGCAGCCAAGAAAGGGCCGCCGGCGATGAACTGTTTTTT
NA	few	TRBV20-1	TRBJ2-3	CSARKSRDTQYF	TGCAGTGCTAGAAAATCTAGGGATACGCAGTATTTT
NA	NA	TRBV21-1	TRBJ2-7	CASSKGQGASYEQYF	TGTGCCAGCAGCAAAGGCCAGGGGGCTTCCTACGAGCAGTACTTC
NA	NA	TRBV20-1	TRBJ1-2	CSASNRSYGYTF	TGCAGTGCTAGTAACAGAAGCTATGGCTACACCTTC
TRBD2	NA	TRBV19	TRBJ2-1	CASSIGGLAGAYNEQFF	TGTGCCAGTAGTATAGGGGGACTAGCGGGGGCCTACAATGAGCAGTTCTTC
TRBD1	NA	TRBV5-1	TRBJ1-1	CASSYRTGSTEAFF	TGCGCCAGCAGCTACCGGACAGGGAGCACTGAAGCTTTCTTT
NA	NA	TRBV7-2	TRBJ1-5	CASSPRTGQPQHF	TGTGCCAGCAGCCCCAGAACGGGTCAGCCCCAGCATTTT
TRBD2	NA	TRBV20-1	TRBJ2-7	CSASFLAGVEQYF	TGCAGTGCTAGTTTTCTAGCGGGAGTTGAGCAGTACTTC
NA	NA	TRBV28	TRBJ2-5	CASRMRGWETQYF	TGTGCCAGCAGGATGAGGGGGTGGGAGACCCAGTACTTC
NA	few	TRBV7-2	TRBJ1-5	CASSRSVSQPQHF	TGTGCCAGCAGCCGCTCGGTCAGTCAGCCCCAGCATTTT
NA	NA	TRBV11-2	TRBJ2-1	CASTMDVSSYNEQFF	TGTGCCAGCACCATGGACGTGAGCTCCTACAATGAGCAGTTCTTC
TRBD1	many	TRBV7-2	TRBJ1-5	CASSLDRDQPQHF	TGTGCCAGCAGCCTAGACAGGGATCAGCCCCAGCATTTT
NA	few	TRBV20-1	TRBJ2-1	CSARKNVDEQFF	TGCAGTGCTAGGAAGAACGTCGATGAGCAGTTCTTC
TRBD2	few	TRBV29-1	TRBJ2-7	CSVEDERGLAAYEQYF	TGCAGCGTTGAAGATGAAAGAGGACTAGCGGCATACGAGCAGTACTTC
NA	few	TRBV12-3/TRBV12-4	TRBJ1-2	CASRTEGSRGYTF	TGTGCCAGCAGAACCGAGGGCTCTCGGGGCTACACCTTC
NA	many	TRBV29-1	TRBJ2-4	CSAWLAKNIQYF	TGCAGCGCGTGGTTAGCCAAAAACATTCAGTACTTC